The text below deals with one T cell receptor beta chain. Its antigen is currently not known. Per-base qualities were not stored, and no clone one base away is much larger. Whole blood was collected in K2EDTA tubes by collaborating institutions according to the institutions' own protocols. Collaborator samples were shipped for TCRbeta analysis as frozen whole blood, isolated PBMCs, or DNA extracted from either sample type. TCRbeta CDR3 regions were amplified from genomic DNA using the immunoSEQ Assay, a bias-controlled multiplex PCR. From the authors' description of their analysis: The number of nucleated cells in each sample was estimated from the amplification of reference gene primers within the assay. Sequence reads were collapsed and filtered to measure the absolute abundance of every unique TCRbeta CDR3 rearrangement. For each sample, productive Simpson clonality was calculated by taking the square root of Simpson's diversity index across productive rearrangements. As stored in TCRdb, this immuneACCESS dataset retains in-frame rearrangements with V and J assigned. A fraction of the clones does not appear; measured against another copy, unresolved V genes explain less than half of the discrepancy, and the remainder lacks a known reason. The DNA was the basis for D and trimming; V, J and clone size are from that table. The sample table contains roughly 40,000 clones; only one count was recorded for more than 65% of them. The top ten clonotypes cover over 13% of the sample.

The sample belongs to a study of blood T cell repertoires in COVID-19 (dated by TCRdb to 2018 to 2020). General notes on the study: Collaborator samples came from the United States, Italy and Spain and covered acute and convalescent phases of COVID-19. Where available, HLA class I and class II types were obtained from metadata supplied by the sample provider rather than from assay-based typing. The material from the prospective study consisted of cDNA or gDNA derived from T cells, B-cell-depleted T cells, or PBMCs. A freely available public database, intended as a resource for researchers studying the immune response to SARS-CoV-2, is where the repertoires were released. The sample metadata nearly always contained a de-identified subject ID, COVID-19 status, age in years and sex. The samples were drawn from two sources: the first 160 participants of the ongoing ImmuneRACE study, and 950 to 1,500 subjects contributed by 6 global collaborators. Subjects who had been exposed to COVID-19, were actively infected with it, or had recovered from it provided the deeply sampled blood TCRbeta repertoires that made up the dataset. What the authors observed across the whole study: Clinical and demographic metadata were provided uncurated, with the amount varying by source and participant.

The germline ends are 7 bases apart after V is trimmed by 3 bases and J by 7 bases. From the germline V gene, CDR1 is MDHEN and CDR2 is SYDVKM. The CDR3 measures 12 amino acids from cysteine to phenylalanine. Here the CDR3 DNA is all that survives: 36 bases in frame from base 1. The rearranged chain carries TRBV28 and TRBJ2-1; the best D guess is TRBD2, with 5 bases matching. The clonotype originates from a human donor in a cohort sampled during active COVID-19. Sequenced material: peripheral blood. The DNA is as follows: TGTGCCAGCAGTTTTAGCGAGAATGAGCAGTTCTTC. The translation is CASSFSENEQFF.